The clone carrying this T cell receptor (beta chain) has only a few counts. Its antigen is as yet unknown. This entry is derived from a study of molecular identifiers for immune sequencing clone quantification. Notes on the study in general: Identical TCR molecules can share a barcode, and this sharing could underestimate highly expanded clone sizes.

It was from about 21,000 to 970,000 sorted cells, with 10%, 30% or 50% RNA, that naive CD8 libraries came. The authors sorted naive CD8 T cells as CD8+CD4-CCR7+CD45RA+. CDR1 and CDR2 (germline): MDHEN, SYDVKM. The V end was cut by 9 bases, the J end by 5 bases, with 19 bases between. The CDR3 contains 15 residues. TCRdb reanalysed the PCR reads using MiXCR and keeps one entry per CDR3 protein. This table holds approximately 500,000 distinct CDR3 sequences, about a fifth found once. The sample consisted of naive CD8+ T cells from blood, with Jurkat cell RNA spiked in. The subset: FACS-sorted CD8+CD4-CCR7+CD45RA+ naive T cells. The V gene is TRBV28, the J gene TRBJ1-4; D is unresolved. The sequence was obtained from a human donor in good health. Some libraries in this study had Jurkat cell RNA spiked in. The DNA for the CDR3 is TGTGCCAGTAAGCCCCAGGTTTCGGGGAATGAAAAACTGTTTTTT. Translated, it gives CASKPQVSGNEKLFF.